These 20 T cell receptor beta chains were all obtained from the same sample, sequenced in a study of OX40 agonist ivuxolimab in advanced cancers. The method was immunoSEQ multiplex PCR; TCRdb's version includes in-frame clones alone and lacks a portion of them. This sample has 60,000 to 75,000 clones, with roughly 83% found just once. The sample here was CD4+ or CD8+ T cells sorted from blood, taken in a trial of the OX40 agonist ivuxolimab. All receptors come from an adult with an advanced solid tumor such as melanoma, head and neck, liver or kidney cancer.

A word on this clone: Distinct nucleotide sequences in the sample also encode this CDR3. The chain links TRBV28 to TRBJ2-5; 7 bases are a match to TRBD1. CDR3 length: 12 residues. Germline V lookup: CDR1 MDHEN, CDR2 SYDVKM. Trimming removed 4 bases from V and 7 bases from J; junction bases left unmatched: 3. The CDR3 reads CASSYRGGTQYF. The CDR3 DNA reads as TGTGCCAGCAGTTACAGGGGTGGGACCCAGTACTTC.

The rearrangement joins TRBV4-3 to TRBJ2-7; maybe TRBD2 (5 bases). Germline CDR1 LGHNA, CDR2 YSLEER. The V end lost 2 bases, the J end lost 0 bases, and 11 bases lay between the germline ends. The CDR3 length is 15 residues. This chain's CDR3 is CASSQLAASSYEQYF. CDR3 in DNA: TGCGCCAGCAGCCAACTAGCAGCGAGCTCCTACGAGCAGTACTTC.

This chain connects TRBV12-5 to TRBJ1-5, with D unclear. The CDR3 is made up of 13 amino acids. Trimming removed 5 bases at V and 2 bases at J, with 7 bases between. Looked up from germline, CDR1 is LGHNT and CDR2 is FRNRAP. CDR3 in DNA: TGTGCTAGTGGTAACCTGGGCAATCAGCCCCAGCATTTT. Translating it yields CASGNLGNQPQHF.

The CDR3 DNA reads as TGTGCCAGTAAGACAGGGGGCTACGTAAGCAATCAGCCCCAGCATTTT. Translating gives CASKTGGYVSNQPQHF. The V call is TRBV7-3, the J call TRBJ1-5; 10 bases line up with TRBD1. Germline CDR1 is SGHTA and CDR2 is FQGTGA. Losses at the gene ends were 9 bases for V and 1 base for J; bases not matched to a gene: 9. The CDR3 length is 16 residues.

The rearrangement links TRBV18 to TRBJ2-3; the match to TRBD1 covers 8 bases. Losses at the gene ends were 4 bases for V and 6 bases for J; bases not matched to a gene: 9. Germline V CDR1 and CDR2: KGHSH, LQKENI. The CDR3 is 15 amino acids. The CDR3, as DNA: TGTGCCAGCTCACGACAGACAGGGGAGTTGGATACGCAGTATTTT. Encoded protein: CASSRQTGELDTQYF.

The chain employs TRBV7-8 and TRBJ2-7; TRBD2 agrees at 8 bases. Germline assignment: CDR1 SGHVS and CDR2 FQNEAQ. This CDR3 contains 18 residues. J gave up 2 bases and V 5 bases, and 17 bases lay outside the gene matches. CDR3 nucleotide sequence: TGTGCCAGCAGCCTACACAACGGCGGGACTAGAAAACCCTACGAGCAGTACTTC. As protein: CASSLHNGGTRKPYEQYF.

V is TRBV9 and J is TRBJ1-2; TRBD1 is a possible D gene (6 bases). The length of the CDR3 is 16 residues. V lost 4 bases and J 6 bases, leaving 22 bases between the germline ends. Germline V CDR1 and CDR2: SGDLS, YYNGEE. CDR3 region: CASSPHNAGTLNGYTF. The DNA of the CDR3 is TGTGCCAGCAGCCCGCACAACGCCGGGACACTTAATGGCTACACCTTC.

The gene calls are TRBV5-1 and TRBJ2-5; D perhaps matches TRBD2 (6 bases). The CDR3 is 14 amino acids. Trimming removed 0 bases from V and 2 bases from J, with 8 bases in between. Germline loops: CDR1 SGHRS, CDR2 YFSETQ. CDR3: CASSLEGRQETQYF. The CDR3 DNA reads TGCGCCAGCAGCTTGGAAGGGAGGCAAGAGACCCAGTACTTC.

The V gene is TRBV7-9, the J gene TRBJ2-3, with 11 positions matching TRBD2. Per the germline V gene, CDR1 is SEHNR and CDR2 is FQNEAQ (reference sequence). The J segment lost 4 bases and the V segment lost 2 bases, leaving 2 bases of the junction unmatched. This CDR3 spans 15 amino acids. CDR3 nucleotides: TGTGCCAGCAGCTTAAGTAGCGGGGGGGCAGATACGCAGTATTTT. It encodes CASSLSSGGADTQYF. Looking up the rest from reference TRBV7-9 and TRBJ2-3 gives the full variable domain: DTGVSQNPRHKITKRGQNVTFRCDPISEHNRLYWYRQTLGQGPEFLTYFQNEAQLEKSRLLSDRFSAERPKGSFSTLEIQRTEQGDSAMYLCASSLSSGGADTQYFGPGTRLTVL.

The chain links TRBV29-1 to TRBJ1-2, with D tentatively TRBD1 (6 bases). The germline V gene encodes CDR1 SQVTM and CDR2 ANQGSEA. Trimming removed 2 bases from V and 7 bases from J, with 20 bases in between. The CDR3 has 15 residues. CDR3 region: CSVEHSPGDTLGYTF. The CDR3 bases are TGCAGCGTTGAACACTCTCCAGGGGATACACTTGGCTACACCTTC.

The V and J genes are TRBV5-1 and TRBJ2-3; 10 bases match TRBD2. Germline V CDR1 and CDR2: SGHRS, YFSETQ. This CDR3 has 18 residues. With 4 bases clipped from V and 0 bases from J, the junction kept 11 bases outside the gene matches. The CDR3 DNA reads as TGCGCCAGCAGCGGGGGACTAGCGAGCATTCCTAGCACAGATACGCAGTATTTT. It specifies CASSGGLASIPSTDTQYF.

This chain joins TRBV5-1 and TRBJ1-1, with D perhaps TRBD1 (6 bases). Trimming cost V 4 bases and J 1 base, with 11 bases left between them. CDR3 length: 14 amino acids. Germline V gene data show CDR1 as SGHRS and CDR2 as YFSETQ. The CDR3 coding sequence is TGCGCCAGCAGCCCAGGGACACCGAACACTGAAGCTTTCTTT. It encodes CASSPGTPNTEAFF.

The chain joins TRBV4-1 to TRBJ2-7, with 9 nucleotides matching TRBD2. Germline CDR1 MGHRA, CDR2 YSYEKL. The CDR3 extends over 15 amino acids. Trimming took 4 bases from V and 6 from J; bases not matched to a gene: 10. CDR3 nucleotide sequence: TGCGCCAGCAGCCCCCGAGCGGGGGGACCTCTCGAGCAGTACTTC. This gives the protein CASSPRAGGPLEQYF.

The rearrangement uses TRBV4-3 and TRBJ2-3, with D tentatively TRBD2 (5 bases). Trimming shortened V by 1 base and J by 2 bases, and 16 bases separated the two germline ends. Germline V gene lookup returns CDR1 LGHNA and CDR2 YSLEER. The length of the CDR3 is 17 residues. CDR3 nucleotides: TGCGCCAGCAGCCAAGCTGGAGGATTTTCAAACACAGATACGCAGTATTTT. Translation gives CASSQAGGFSNTDTQYF.

As DNA, the CDR3 is TGTGCCTGGAGAGGGCACGAGTCGTGGGCTAATGAAAAACTGTTTTTT. It yields the protein CAWRGHESWANEKLFF. V usage is TRBV30 and J usage is TRBJ1-4; no firm D call. CDR3 length: 16 residues. Germline values: CDR1 GTSNPN, CDR2 SVGIG (reference sequence). Between the trimmed V and J ends, which lost 3 bases and 3 bases, there was a span of 17 bases. Full variable domain (remainder filled in from reference TRBV30 and TRBJ1-4): SQTIHQWPATLVQPVGSPLSLECTVEGTSNPNLYWYRQAAGRGLQLLFYSVGIGQISSEVPQNLSASRPQDRQFILSSKKLLLSDSGFYLCAWRGHESWANEKLFFGSGTQLSVL.

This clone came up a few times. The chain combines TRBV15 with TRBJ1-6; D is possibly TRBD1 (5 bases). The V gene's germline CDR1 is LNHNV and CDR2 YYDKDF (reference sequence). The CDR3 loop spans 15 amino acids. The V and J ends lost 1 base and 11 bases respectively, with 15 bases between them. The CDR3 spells CATSRAWGIRTPLHF. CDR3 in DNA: TGTGCCACCAGCAGAGCGTGGGGGATTCGGACACCCCTCCACTTT.

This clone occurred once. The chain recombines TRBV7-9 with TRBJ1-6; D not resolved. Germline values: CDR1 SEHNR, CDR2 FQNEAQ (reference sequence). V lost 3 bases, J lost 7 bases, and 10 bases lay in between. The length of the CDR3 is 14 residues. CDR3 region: CASSFGFTNSPLHF. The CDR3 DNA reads TGTGCCAGCAGCTTCGGCTTCACAAATTCACCCCTCCACTTT.

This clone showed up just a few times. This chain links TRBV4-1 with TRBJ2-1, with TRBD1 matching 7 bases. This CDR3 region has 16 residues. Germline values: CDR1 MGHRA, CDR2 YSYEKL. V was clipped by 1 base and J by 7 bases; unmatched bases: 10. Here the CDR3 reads CASSQAKAGGWNEQFF. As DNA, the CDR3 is TGCGCCAGCAGCCAAGCTAAGGCAGGGGGTTGGAATGAGCAGTTCTTC.

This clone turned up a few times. In DNA, the CDR3 is TGCGCCAGCAGCCAAGATCAGGGGAGCAATCAGCCCCAGCATTTT. Translated, it gives CASSQDQGSNQPQHF. The chain joins TRBV4-1 to TRBJ1-5; D might be TRBD1 (6 bases). CDR3 length equals 15 residues. Trimming pared 0 bases from V and 1 base from J, leaving 7 bases between. The germline V gene encodes CDR1 MGHRA and CDR2 YSYEKL.

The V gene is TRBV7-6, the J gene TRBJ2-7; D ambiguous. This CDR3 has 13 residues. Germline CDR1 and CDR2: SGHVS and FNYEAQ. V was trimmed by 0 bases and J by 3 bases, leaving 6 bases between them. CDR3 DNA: TGTGCCAGCAGCTTAGCGCACGGCTACGAGCAGTACTTC. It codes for CASSLAHGYEQYF.